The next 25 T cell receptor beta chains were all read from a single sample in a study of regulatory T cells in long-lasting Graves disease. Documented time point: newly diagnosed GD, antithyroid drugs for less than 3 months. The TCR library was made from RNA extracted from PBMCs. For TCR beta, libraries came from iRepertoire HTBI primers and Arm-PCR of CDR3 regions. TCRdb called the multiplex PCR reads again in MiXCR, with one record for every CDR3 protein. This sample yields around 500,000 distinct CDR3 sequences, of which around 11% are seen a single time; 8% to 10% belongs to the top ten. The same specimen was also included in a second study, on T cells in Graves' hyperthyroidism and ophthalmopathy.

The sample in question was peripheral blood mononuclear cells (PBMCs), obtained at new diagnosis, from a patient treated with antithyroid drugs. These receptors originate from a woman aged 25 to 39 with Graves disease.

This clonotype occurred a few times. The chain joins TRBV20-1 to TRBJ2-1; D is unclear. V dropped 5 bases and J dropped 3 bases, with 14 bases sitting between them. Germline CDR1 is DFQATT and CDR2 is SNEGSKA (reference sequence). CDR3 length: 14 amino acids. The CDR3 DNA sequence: TGCAGTGCTGTCATGTTCCCAGTCTACAATGAGCAGTTCTTC. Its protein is CSAVMFPVYNEQFF.

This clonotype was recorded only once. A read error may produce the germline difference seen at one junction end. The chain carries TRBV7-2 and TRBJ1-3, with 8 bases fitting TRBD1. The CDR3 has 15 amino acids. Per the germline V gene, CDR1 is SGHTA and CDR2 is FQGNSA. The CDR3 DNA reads TGTGCCAGCAGCACCTACAGGGGGTCAGGAAACGCCATATATTTT. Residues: CASSTYRGSGNAIYF.

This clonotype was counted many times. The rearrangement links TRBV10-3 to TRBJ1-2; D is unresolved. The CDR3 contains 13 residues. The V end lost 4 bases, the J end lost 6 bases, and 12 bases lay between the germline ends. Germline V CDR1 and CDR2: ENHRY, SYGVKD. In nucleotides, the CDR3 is TGTGCCATCAGTGTAGTTCCGGAGGATGGCTACACCTTC. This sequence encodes CAISVVPEDGYTF.

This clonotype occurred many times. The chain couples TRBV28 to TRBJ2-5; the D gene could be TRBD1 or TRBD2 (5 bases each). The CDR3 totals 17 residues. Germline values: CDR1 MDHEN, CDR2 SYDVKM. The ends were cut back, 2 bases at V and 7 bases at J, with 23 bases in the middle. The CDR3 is CASSLPSNGTSWGTQYF. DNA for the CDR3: TGTGCCAGCAGTTTACCGAGTAACGGGACCTCATGGGGGACCCAGTACTTC.

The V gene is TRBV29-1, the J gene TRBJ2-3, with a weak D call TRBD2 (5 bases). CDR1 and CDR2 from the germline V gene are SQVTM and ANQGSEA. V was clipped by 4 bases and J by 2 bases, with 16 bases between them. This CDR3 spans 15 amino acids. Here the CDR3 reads CSVARADTVTDTQYF. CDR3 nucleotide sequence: TGCAGCGTTGCCCGAGCGGATACCGTCACAGATACGCAGTATTTT.

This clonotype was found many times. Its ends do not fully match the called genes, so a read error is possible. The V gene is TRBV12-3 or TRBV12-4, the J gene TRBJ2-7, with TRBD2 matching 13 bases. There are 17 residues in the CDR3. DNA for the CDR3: TGTGCCAGCAGTTTAAGTCCGGGACTAGCGGGAAAGTACGGGCAGTACTTC. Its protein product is CASSLSPGLAGKYGQYF.

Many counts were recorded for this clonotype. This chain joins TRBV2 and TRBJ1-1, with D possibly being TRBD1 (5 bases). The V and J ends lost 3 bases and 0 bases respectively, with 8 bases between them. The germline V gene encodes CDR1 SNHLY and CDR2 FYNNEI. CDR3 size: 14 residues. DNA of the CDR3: TGTGCCAGCAGTGAGCAGGGCCTGAACACTGAAGCTTTCTTT. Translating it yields CASSEQGLNTEAFF.

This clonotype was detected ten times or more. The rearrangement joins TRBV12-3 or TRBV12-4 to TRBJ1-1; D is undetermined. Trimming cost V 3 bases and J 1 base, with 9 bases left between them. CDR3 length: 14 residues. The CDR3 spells CASSFGRANTEAFF. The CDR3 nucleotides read TGTGCCAGCAGTTTTGGCCGGGCGAACACTGAAGCTTTCTTT.

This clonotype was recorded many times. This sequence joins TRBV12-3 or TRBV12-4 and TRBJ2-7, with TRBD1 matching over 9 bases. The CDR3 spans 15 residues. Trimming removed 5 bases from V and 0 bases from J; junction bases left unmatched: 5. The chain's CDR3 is CASSPGTGPSYEQYF. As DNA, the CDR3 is TGTGCCAGCAGTCCCGGGACAGGGCCCTCCTACGAGCAGTACTTC.

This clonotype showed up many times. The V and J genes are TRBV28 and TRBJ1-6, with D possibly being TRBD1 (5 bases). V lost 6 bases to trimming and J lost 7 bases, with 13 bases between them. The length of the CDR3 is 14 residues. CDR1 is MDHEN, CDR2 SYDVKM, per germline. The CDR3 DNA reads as TGTGCCAGCAGCATCGGGGGGAACAATTCACCCCTCCACTTT. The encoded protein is CASSIGGNNSPLHF.

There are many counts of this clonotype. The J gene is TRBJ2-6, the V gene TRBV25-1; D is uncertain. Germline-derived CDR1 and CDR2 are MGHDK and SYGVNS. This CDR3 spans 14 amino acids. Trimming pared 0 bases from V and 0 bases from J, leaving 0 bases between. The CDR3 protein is CASSEYSGANVLTF. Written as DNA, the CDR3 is TGTGCCAGCAGTGAATACTCTGGGGCCAACGTCCTGACTTTC.

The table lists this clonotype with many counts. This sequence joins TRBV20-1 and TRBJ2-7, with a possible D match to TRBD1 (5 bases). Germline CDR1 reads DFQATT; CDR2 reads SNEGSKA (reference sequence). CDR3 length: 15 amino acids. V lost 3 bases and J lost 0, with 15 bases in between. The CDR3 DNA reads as TGCAGTGCTAGGAGACAAGGGGTAAACTCCTACGAGCAGTACTTC. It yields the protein CSARRQGVNSYEQYF.

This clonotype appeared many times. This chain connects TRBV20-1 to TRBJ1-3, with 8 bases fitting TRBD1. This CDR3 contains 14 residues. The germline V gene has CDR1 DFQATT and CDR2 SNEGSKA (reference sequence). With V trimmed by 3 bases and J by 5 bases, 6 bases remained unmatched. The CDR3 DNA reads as TGCAGTGCTAGGAGGACAGGGTATAGAAACACCATATATTTT. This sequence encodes CSARRTGYRNTIYF.

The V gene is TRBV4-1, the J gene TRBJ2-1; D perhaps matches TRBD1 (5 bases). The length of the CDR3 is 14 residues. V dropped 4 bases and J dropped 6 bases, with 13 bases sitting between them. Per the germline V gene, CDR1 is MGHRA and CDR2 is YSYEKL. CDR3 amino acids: CASSLFSQGNEQFF. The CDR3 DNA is TGCGCCAGCAGCCTTTTTAGCCAGGGCAATGAGCAGTTCTTC.

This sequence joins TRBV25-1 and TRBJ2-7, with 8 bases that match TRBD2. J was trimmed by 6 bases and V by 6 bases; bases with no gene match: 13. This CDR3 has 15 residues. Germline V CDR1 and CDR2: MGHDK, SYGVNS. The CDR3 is CASSSRAGGLAEQYF. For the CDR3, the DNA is TGTGCCAGCAGCTCAAGGGCGGGAGGCTTGGCCGAGCAGTACTTC.

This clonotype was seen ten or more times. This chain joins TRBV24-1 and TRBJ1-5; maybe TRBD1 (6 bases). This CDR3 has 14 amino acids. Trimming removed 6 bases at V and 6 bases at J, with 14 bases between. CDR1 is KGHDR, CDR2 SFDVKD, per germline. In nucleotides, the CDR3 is TGTGCCACCAGTTCCCCGGCACAGGGTCAGCCCCAGCATTTT. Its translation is CATSSPAQGQPQHF.

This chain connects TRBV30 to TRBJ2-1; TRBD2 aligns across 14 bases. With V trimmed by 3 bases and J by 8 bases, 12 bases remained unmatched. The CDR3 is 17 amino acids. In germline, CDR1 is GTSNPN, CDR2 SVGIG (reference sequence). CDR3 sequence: CAWSGGTSGRSPDEQFF. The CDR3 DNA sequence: TGTGCCTGGAGCGGGGGGACTAGCGGGAGATCCCCCGATGAGCAGTTCTTC.

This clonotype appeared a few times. The CDR3 reads CASSPFPLPSGGQETQYF. In nucleotides, the CDR3 is TGTGCCAGCAGTCCATTCCCCCTCCCTAGCGGGGGGCAAGAGACCCAGTACTTC. The gene calls are TRBV28 and TRBJ2-5; TRBD2 aligns across 11 bases. Trimming took 5 bases from V and 2 from J; bases not matched to a gene: 13. CDR1 is MDHEN and CDR2 is SYDVKM in the germline V gene. The CDR3 runs to 18 residues.

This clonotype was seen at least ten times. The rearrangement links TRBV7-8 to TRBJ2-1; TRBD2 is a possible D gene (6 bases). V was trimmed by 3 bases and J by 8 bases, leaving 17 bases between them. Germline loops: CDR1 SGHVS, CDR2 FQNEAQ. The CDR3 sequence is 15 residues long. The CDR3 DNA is TGTGCCAGCAGCTTGATTAGCGGCCCCGGCGATGAGCAGTTCTTC. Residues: CASSLISGPGDEQFF.

This chain's CDR3 is CASSQEGGGFPDTQYF. The CDR3 DNA reads TGCGCCAGCAGCCAAGAGGGGGGAGGGTTCCCCGATACGCAGTATTTT. The chain combines TRBV4-1 with TRBJ2-3, with 7 nucleotides matching TRBD2. Looked up from germline, CDR1 is MGHRA and CDR2 is YSYEKL. V was pared by 0 bases and J by 6 bases, with 9 bases of the junction left unmatched. The CDR3 runs to 16 residues.

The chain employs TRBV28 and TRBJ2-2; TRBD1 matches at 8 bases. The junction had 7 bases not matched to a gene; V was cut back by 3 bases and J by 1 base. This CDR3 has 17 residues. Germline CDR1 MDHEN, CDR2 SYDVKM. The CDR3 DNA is TGTGCCAGCAGTTTCCCCCGGACAGGGCAGAACACCGGGGAGCTGTTTTTT. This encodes CASSFPRTGQNTGELFF.

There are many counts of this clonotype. CDR3 nucleotide sequence: TGCGCCAGCAGCTTGGCCAAGGGCAGGTCGAACACCGGGGAGCTGTTTTTT. Amino acids: CASSLAKGRSNTGELFF. V is TRBV5-1 and J is TRBJ2-2; no definite D call. V lost 0 bases to trimming and J lost 0 bases, with 12 bases between them. The CDR3 covers 17 residues. CDR1 SGHRS and CDR2 YFSETQ come from the germline V gene.

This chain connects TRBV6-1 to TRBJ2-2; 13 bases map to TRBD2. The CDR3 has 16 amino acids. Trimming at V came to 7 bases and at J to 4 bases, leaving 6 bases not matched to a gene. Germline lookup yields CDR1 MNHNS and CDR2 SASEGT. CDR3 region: CASTGTSGASTGELFF. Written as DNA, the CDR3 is TGTGCCAGCACCGGGACTAGCGGGGCATCCACCGGGGAGCTGTTTTTT.

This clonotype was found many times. CDR3 in amino acids: CARKRMSLETQYF. Here the CDR3 DNA reads TGTGCCAGAAAACGGATGAGTCTCGAGACCCAGTACTTC. This chain joins TRBV2 and TRBJ2-5; D is unresolved. CDR1 and CDR2 from the germline V gene are SNHLY and FYNNEI. V dropped 9 bases and J dropped 5 bases, with 16 bases sitting between them. There are 13 residues in the CDR3. The variable domain in full, completed from reference TRBV2 and TRBJ2-5, reads EPEVTQTPSHQVTQMGQEVILRCVPISNHLYFYWYRQILGQKVEFLVSFYNNEISEKSEIFDDQFSVERPDGSNFTLKIRSTKLEDSAMYFCARKRMSLETQYFGPGTRLLVL.

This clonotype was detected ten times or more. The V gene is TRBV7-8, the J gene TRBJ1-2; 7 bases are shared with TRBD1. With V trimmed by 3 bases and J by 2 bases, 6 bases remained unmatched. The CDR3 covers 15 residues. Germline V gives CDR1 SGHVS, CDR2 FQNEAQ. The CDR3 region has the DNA TGTGCCAGCAGCTTGACCCTGACAGGGAACTATGGCTACACCTTC. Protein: CASSLTLTGNYGYTF.